The 17 T cell receptor beta chains below all came from one sample that was sequenced in a study of T cell responses to AZD1222 COVID-19 vaccine. Clones were sequenced by immunoSEQ multiplex PCR, and TCRdb holds only the in-frame ones, with some missing. This sample has over 150,000 clones; approximately 88% occur once, and the top ten carry 0.95% to 1.1%. This material consisted of peripheral blood, taken 28 days after the second AZD1222 dose. Receptor source: an adult who received the AZD1222 COVID-19 vaccine.

This clone was recorded once. The rearrangement links TRBV6-1 to TRBJ1-6; 10 nucleotides match TRBD1. V shed 1 base, J shed 14 bases, and the junction held 11 bases outside the gene matches. This CDR3 has 16 amino acids. CDR1 and CDR2 from the germline V gene are MNHNS and SASEGT. The CDR3 DNA is TGTGCCAGCAGTGAAGATCTCGGGACAGGGGACCGCACCCTCCACTTT. This gives the protein CASSEDLGTGDRTLHF.

The chain carries TRBV6-1 and TRBJ1-1, with a possible D match to TRBD1 (5 bases). Trimming left V 2 bases short and J 1 base short, with 5 bases between. CDR3 size: 13 residues. Germline-derived CDR1 and CDR2 are MNHNS and SASEGT. This chain's CDR3 is CASSERGNTEAFF. CDR3 bases: TGTGCCAGCAGTGAAAGGGGGAACACTGAAGCTTTCTTT.

The chain uses TRBV6-5 and TRBJ1-2; 7 bases are a match to TRBD1. With V trimmed by 6 bases and J by 8 bases, 9 bases remained unmatched. The CDR3 consists of 13 residues. Per germline, CDR1 MNHEY and CDR2 SVGAGI. CDR3 sequence reads: CASRQQGVRGYTF. CDR3 nucleotides: TGTGCCAGCAGGCAGCAGGGGGTGAGAGGCTACACCTTC.

V gene TRBV5-1 combines with J gene TRBJ2-7; 9 bases are a match to TRBD2. The CDR3 is 17 residues long. Germline CDR1 reads SGHRS; CDR2 reads YFSETQ. The junction had 14 bases not matched to a gene; V was cut back by 5 bases and J by 2 bases. CDR3 residues: CASRVTFSGGIPYEQYF. The CDR3 DNA is TGCGCCAGCAGGGTAACCTTTAGCGGGGGCATACCCTACGAGCAGTACTTC. Full variable domain (rest looked up from reference TRBV5-1 and TRBJ2-7): KAGVTQTPRYLIKTRGQQVTLSCSPISGHRSVSWYQQTPGQGLQFLFEYFSETQRNKGNFPGRFSGRQFSNSRSEMNVSTLELGDSALYLCASRVTFSGGIPYEQYFGPGTRLTVT.

This chain links TRBV12-5 with TRBJ1-1; TRBD1 aligns across 9 bases. Germline CDR1 and CDR2: LGHNT and FRNRAP. The CDR3 totals 15 residues. V lost 6 bases and J lost 4; bases outside the gene matches: 9. The CDR3 bases are TGTGCTAGTGGGCATCCCGGGACAGGGACCACTGAAGCTTTCTTT. Its translation is CASGHPGTGTTEAFF.

This chain links TRBV14 with TRBJ2-3; TRBD2 matches 11 bases. The CDR3 extends over 15 amino acids. Germline-derived CDR1 and CDR2 are SGHDN and FVKESK. The trim removed 4 bases at V and 6 bases at J, leaving 6 bases unmatched. The chain's CDR3 is CASSPLAGVSDTQYF. The CDR3 DNA reads as TGTGCCAGCAGCCCACTAGCGGGAGTATCGGATACGCAGTATTTT.

The chain employs TRBV27 and TRBJ1-4; no reliable D call. The CDR3 is 13 residues long. From germline, CDR1 is MNHEY and CDR2 SMNVEV (reference sequence). Between the trimmed V and J ends, which lost 4 bases and 6 bases, there was a span of 9 bases. This CDR3 reads CASSSGSDEKLFF. Here the CDR3 DNA reads TGTGCCAGCAGTTCCGGGAGTGATGAAAAACTGTTTTTT.

The V gene is TRBV19, the J gene TRBJ1-4; D is ambiguous. Trimming shortened V by 4 bases and J by 7 bases, and 19 bases separated the two germline ends. Germline loops: CDR1 LNHDA, CDR2 SQIVND (reference sequence). There are 16 residues in the CDR3. The CDR3 loop reads CASSTSAWDGREKLFF. The CDR3 bases are TGTGCCAGTAGTACCTCTGCTTGGGATGGGCGTGAAAAACTGTTTTTT. The full variable domain, in which reference TRBV19 and TRBJ1-4 provide the parts outside the CDR3, is DGGITQSPKYLFRKEGQNVTLSCEQNLNHDAMYWYRQDPGQGLRLIYYSQIVNDFQKGDIAEGYSVSREKKESFPLTVTSAQKNPTAFYLCASSTSAWDGREKLFFGSGTQLSVL.

This rearrangement joins TRBV6-1 to TRBJ1-2; no firm D call. V lost 2 bases to trimming and J lost 0 bases, with 13 bases between them. This CDR3 is built from 16 residues. CDR1 is MNHNS and CDR2 is SASEGT in the germline V gene. This CDR3 reads CASSESIQLSNYGYTF. CDR3 sequence (DNA): TGTGCCAGCAGTGAAAGCATTCAGCTCTCTAACTATGGCTACACCTTC.

The chain carries TRBV6-5 and TRBJ2-7; D perhaps matches TRBD2 (7 bases). CDR1 and CDR2 (germline): MNHEY, SVGAGI. The V gene lost 0 bases and the J gene lost 7 bases, with 16 bases spanning the gap. This CDR3 spans 15 amino acids. The CDR3 region is CASSYSGGGASEQYF. The CDR3 coding sequence is TGTGCCAGCAGTTACTCAGGTGGGGGGGCGTCTGAGCAGTACTTC.

The chain couples TRBV9 to TRBJ1-2; D not resolved. V dropped 0 bases and J dropped 8 bases, with 11 bases sitting between them. CDR1 is SGDLS, CDR2 YYNGEE, per germline. This CDR3 is built from 13 residues. DNA for the CDR3: TGTGCCAGCAGCGTAGATGGGAGGAGGGGCTACACCTTC. As protein: CASSVDGRRGYTF.

The chain links TRBV10-2 to TRBJ2-3; D is perhaps TRBD1 (5 bases). V lost 6 bases and J 3 bases, leaving 16 bases between the germline ends. This CDR3 is 15 amino acids long. Germline V gene lookup returns CDR1 WSHSY and CDR2 SAAADI. CDR3 loop: CASRGYGGQTDTQYF. DNA for the CDR3: TGCGCCAGCAGGGGCTACGGCGGACAAACAGATACGCAGTATTTT.

The rearrangement joins TRBV5-4 to TRBJ2-5, with D maybe TRBD1 (6 bases). Germline-derived CDR1 and CDR2 are SGHNT and YYREEE (reference sequence). CDR3 length: 14 amino acids. The ends were cut back, 4 bases at V and 1 base at J, with 11 bases in the middle. CDR3: CASSMTGRQETQYF. The CDR3 DNA reads as TGTGCCAGCAGCATGACAGGTCGCCAAGAGACCCAGTACTTC.

This chain connects TRBV19 to TRBJ1-5; 9 bases are shared with TRBD1. There are 15 residues in the CDR3. Germline CDR1 and CDR2: LNHDA and SQIVND (reference sequence). V shed 4 bases and J 4 bases; nucleotides not matched to a gene: 5. CDR3 protein: CASSTPGTGNQPQHF. The CDR3 region has the DNA TGTGCCAGTAGTACCCCCGGGACAGGGAATCAGCCCCAGCATTTT.

This chain uses TRBV6-1 with TRBJ1-4, with D perhaps matching TRBD1 (5 bases). This CDR3 is built from 18 residues. Trimming took off 4 bases at V and 7 bases at J, with 25 bases between the two ends. Germline CDR1 is MNHNS and CDR2 is SASEGT. CDR3 sequence reads: CASSVPASITRGGEKLFF. CDR3 DNA: TGTGCCAGCAGTGTCCCCGCGTCAATAACCCGGGGCGGTGAAAAACTGTTTTTT.

The chain is built from TRBV4-1 and TRBJ2-7, with D tentatively TRBD1 or TRBD2 (7 bases each). Germline CDR1 is MGHRA and CDR2 is YSYEKL. The CDR3 covers 15 residues. The V end lost 1 base, the J end lost 2 bases, and 12 bases lay between the germline ends. The CDR3 DNA reads as TGCGCCAGCAGCCAAGGGCAGGGGGGGACCTACGAGCAGTACTTC. Amino acids: CASSQGQGGTYEQYF.

The rearrangement joins TRBV25-1 to TRBJ1-2, with D possibly TRBD1 on 6 matching bases. Germline V gene data show CDR1 as MGHDK and CDR2 as SYGVNS. CDR3 size: 13 residues. V was trimmed by 2 bases and J by 4 bases, leaving 8 bases between them. This CDR3 is CASSEGQLYGYTF. The CDR3 coding sequence is TGTGCCAGCAGTGAAGGACAGCTCTATGGCTACACCTTC.